A selection of T cell receptor beta chains follows, all from one sample in a study of regulatory T cells in long-lasting Graves disease. TCRdb redid the calling of the multiplex PCR reads with MiXCR, one entry per CDR3 protein. The sample holds 620,000 or so distinct CDR3 sequences, around 17% seen once. This sample also belongs to another study, concerning T cells in Graves' hyperthyroidism and ophthalmopathy.

Sequenced material: peripheral blood mononuclear cells (PBMCs), taken at new diagnosis, from a patient treated with antithyroid drugs. These TCRs come from a woman in her twenties or thirties with Graves disease. Both conserved end residues are part of each CDR3. D genes are given only for firm matches. For some rows the clone size is stated as once, few or many, or as a class when expanded; others skip it.

abundance,v_gene,d_gene,j_gene,CDR3aa,CDR3nt
NA,TRBV3-1,NA,TRBJ1-1,CASSQMVNTEAFF,TGTGCCAGCAGCCAAATGGTGAATACTGAAGCTTTCTTT
NA,TRBV3-1,NA,TRBJ2-1,CASSQRPQNNEQFF,TGTGCCAGCAGCCAACGGCCTCAGAACAATGAGCAGTTCTTC
few,TRBV28,NA,TRBJ2-1,CASSLTSSGRNEQFF,TGTGCCAGCAGTTTAACATCAAGTGGGAGAAATGAGCAGTTCTTC
many,TRBV6-2/TRBV6-3,NA,TRBJ1-1,CASSSIPGAGDTEAFF,TGTGCCAGCAGTTCTATCCCGGGGGCAGGGGACACTGAAGCTTTCTTT
NA,TRBV7-9,TRBD2,TRBJ2-1,CASSERLPSAGPYNEQFF,TGTGCCAGCAGCGAAAGACTTCCCTCAGCGGGACCCTACAATGAGCAGTTCTTC
few,TRBV6-1,NA,TRBJ2-7,CASSGVLGGNEQYF,TGTGCCAGCAGCGGGGTTCTAGGCGGGAACGAGCAGTACTTC
few,TRBV9,NA,TRBJ2-3,CASSVAGLASDTQYF,TGTGCCAGCAGCGTAGCTGGGCTAGCTTCGGATACGCAGTATTTT
few,TRBV7-2,NA,TRBJ1-4,CASSLQGQTTNEKLFF,TGTGCCAGCAGCCTCCAAGGACAGACAACTAATGAAAAACTGTTTTTT
NA,TRBV6-1,TRBD1,TRBJ1-5,CASSRDRASNQPQHF,TGTGCCAGCAGCCGGGACAGGGCAAGCAATCAGCCCCAGCATTTT
few,TRBV5-1,NA,TRBJ1-6,CASSLSTGSRSPLHF,TGCGCCAGCAGCTTGTCGACAGGAAGTCGTTCACCCCTCCACTTT
NA,TRBV19,NA,TRBJ1-1,CASSVRARQTRMNTEAFF,TGTGCCAGTAGTGTAAGGGCCCGACAGACGAGGATGAACACTGAAGCTTTCTTT
many,TRBV20-1,NA,TRBJ2-7,CSAILPSQYEQYF,TGCAGTGCTATTCTGCCCTCTCAATACGAGCAGTACTTC
NA,TRBV30,NA,TRBJ1-1,CAWSVRTLNTEAFF,TGTGCCTGGAGTGTACGGACCCTGAACACTGAAGCTTTCTTT
many,TRBV28,NA,TRBJ2-3,CASSPPAHARFLFDTQYF,TGTGCCAGCAGTCCCCCCGCTCATGCTAGGTTTCTTTTTGATACGCAGTATTTT
many,TRBV5-1,NA,TRBJ1-2,CASSLVGTGDGYTF,TGCGCCAGCAGCTTGGTCGGGACGGGAGATGGCTACACCTTC
NA,TRBV19,NA,TRBJ2-1,CASIREAVYNEQFF,TGTGCCAGTATCCGGGAAGCAGTGTACAATGAGCAGTTCTTC
many,TRBV6-2/TRBV6-3,TRBD1,TRBJ2-7,CASSYRLRDSEQYF,TGTGCCAGCAGTTACCGTCTCCGGGACAGCGAGCAGTACTTC
many,TRBV28,NA,TRBJ2-7,CASIQRGTSFEQYF,TGTGCCAGCATTCAAAGGGGGACTTCGTTCGAGCAGTACTTC
NA,TRBV9,NA,TRBJ2-1,CASSVDLTVQFF,TGTGCCAGCAGCGTAGATTTGACTGTACAGTTCTTC
NA,TRBV5-8,NA,TRBJ2-7,CASSWGDSYEQYF,TGTGCCAGCAGCTGGGGGGACTCCTACGAGCAGTACTTC
NA,TRBV3-1,TRBD2,TRBJ2-3,CASSQAAGGLTDTQYF,TGTGCCAGCAGCCAAGCAGCGGGAGGACTCACAGATACGCAGTATTTT
many,TRBV27,NA,TRBJ1-1,CASSLDSLMNTEAFF,TGTGCCAGCAGTTTAGACAGCCTCATGAACACTGAAGCTTTCTTT
many,TRBV7-9,NA,TRBJ2-3,CASRLGAGTDTQYF,TGTGCCAGCAGACTCGGAGCCGGAACAGATACGCAGTATTTT
many,TRBV12-3/TRBV12-4,NA,TRBJ2-2,CASSRSMTGNTGELFF,TGTGCCAGCAGCCGATCTATGACGGGAAACACCGGGGAGCTGTTTTTT
many,TRBV7-2,NA,TRBJ1-5,CASSSGPDSYSQPQHF,TGTGCCAGCAGCTCCGGCCCAGATTCCTATAGTCAGCCCCAGCATTTT
NA,TRBV6-2/TRBV6-3,TRBD2,TRBJ2-3,CATRGLAGAADTQYF,TGTGCCACCAGGGGACTAGCGGGAGCGGCAGATACGCAGTATTTT
NA,TRBV7-2,TRBD1,TRBJ1-1,CASSLTGTGVPEAFF,TGTGCCAGCAGCTTAACGGGAACAGGGGTCCCTGAAGCTTTCTTT
few,TRBV5-1,TRBD1,TRBJ2-7,CASSPDRGLAQTLYEQYF,TGCGCCAGCAGCCCCGACAGGGGGCTGGCCCAAACCCTCTACGAGCAGTACTTC
NA,TRBV5-1,NA,TRBJ1-4,CASSKRTATNEKLFF,TGCGCCAGCAGCAAAAGGACAGCCACTAATGAAAAACTGTTTTTT
few,TRBV15,NA,TRBJ2-3,CATNPVSHWADTQYF,TGTGCCACCAACCCAGTTTCCCACTGGGCAGATACGCAGTATTTT
NA,TRBV9,NA,TRBJ1-1,CASSSRGDGNTEAFF,TGTGCCAGCAGCTCTCGGGGGGACGGGAACACTGAAGCTTTCTTT
many,TRBV6-1,NA,TRBJ1-1,CASSDRQRMNTEAFF,TGTGCCAGCAGTGATAGACAGAGAATGAACACTGAAGCTTTCTTT
once,TRBV12-3/TRBV12-4,NA,TRBJ1-1,CASSLGLQGNTEAFF,TGTGCCAGCAGTTTAGGACTGCAGGGGAACACTGAAGCTTTCTTT
NA,TRBV28,TRBD1,TRBJ1-5,CASSFADRVSNQPQHF,TGTGCCAGCAGTTTCGCCGACAGGGTGAGCAATCAGCCCCAGCATTTT
many,TRBV6-1,TRBD2,TRBJ2-1,CASSQREVSYNEQFF,TGTGCCAGCAGCCAGCGGGAGGTCTCCTACAATGAGCAGTTCTTC
many,TRBV20-1,NA,TRBJ1-5,CSARGPGLNQPQHF,TGCAGTGCTAGAGGGCCGGGTCTAAATCAGCCCCAGCATTTT
many,TRBV28,NA,TRBJ2-7,CASVEGSSYEQYF,TGTGCCAGCGTTGAAGGGAGCTCCTACGAGCAGTACTTC
NA,TRBV6-1,NA,TRBJ2-3,CASSFQTSTDTQYF,TGTGCCAGCAGCTTCCAGACTAGTACAGATACGCAGTATTTT
NA,TRBV20-1,TRBD1,TRBJ1-5,CSAGDRRFSNQPQHF,TGCAGTGCTGGGGACAGGAGGTTTAGCAATCAGCCCCAGCATTTT
NA,TRBV7-8,TRBD1,TRBJ2-3,CASGSGTGKVTQYF,TGTGCCAGCGGCTCGGGGACAGGGAAGGTTACGCAGTATTTT
many,TRBV5-1,NA,TRBJ2-7,CASRGEPGITYEQYF,TGCGCCAGCCGTGGGGAACCAGGGATCACCTACGAGCAGTACTTC
many,TRBV2,TRBD1,TRBJ2-5,CASNHGTGVPETQYF,TGTGCCAGCAACCACGGGACAGGGGTCCCTGAGACCCAGTACTTC
many,TRBV7-9,TRBD1,TRBJ1-5,CASSSDRYSNQPQHF,TGTGCCAGCAGCTCGGACAGGTATAGCAATCAGCCCCAGCATTTT